This T cell receptor (beta chain) stems from a study of PD-1 blockade in mismatch repair-deficient tumors. Generated by immunoSEQ multiplex PCR, the TCRdb table keeps only in-frame clones and is missing some. The data show about 120,000 clones, around nine tenths seen once. Germline CDR1 SEHNR, CDR2 FQNEAQ (reference sequence). The CDR3 consists of 14 residues. V shed 1 base and J shed 8 bases, with 11 bases lying between them. This clonotype was obtained from an adult with mismatch repair-deficient cancer. The sequencing used peripheral blood, collected roughly 67 weeks after starting pembrolizumab. V gene TRBV7-9 combines with J gene TRBJ1-4; D is uncertain. CDR3 residues: CASSLVLDKEKLFF. CDR3 nucleotide sequence: TGTGCCAGCAGCTTAGTTCTGGATAAGGAAAAACTGTTTTTT.